The next 18 T cell receptor beta chains were all read from a single sample in a study of cytomegalovirus exposure and HLA in healthy donors. PCR amplification relied on 60 Vbeta primers (plus 13 Jbeta primers). Libraries were prepared by immunoSEQ multiplex PCR; TCRdb keeps only in-frame clonotypes and omits some of them. This table holds tens of thousands of clones, about 80% found once. Sequenced material: PBMCs. The source of these receptors is a young man in good health and CMV-seropositive.

The chain combines TRBV7-8 with TRBJ1-2; 7 nucleotides match TRBD1. The CDR3 loop spans 13 amino acids. The junction had 8 bases not matched to a gene; V was cut back by 5 bases and J by 8 bases. Germline V gives CDR1 SGHVS, CDR2 FQNEAQ. The CDR3 here is CASSPSRQGGYTF. CDR3 in DNA: TGTGCCAGCAGCCCCTCCCGACAGGGCGGCTACACCTTC.

The chain joins TRBV29-1 to TRBJ2-1, with TRBD2 matching over 13 bases. The CDR3 runs to 13 residues. Germline trimming cut 7 bases from V and 10 bases from J; bases unmatched to any gene: 7. The germline CDR1 and CDR2 sequences are SQVTM and ANQGSEA. In DNA form, the CDR3 reads TGCAGCGCCCCGGGACTAGCGGGAAACGAGCAGTTCTTC. It encodes CSAPGLAGNEQFF.

The chain uses TRBV28 and TRBJ2-1, with TRBD2 identical over 12 bases. Germline V gene lookup returns CDR1 MDHEN and CDR2 SYDVKM. The CDR3 has 16 residues. V dropped 4 bases and J dropped 7; count of bases not matched to a gene: 8. CDR3 sequence: CASSSSSGRGGNEQFF. CDR3 coding DNA: TGTGCCAGCAGTTCTTCTAGCGGGAGGGGAGGGAATGAGCAGTTCTTC.

The chain is built from TRBV5-1 and TRBJ1-4, with a possible D match to TRBD1 (5 bases). Trimming pared 0 bases from V and 4 bases from J, leaving 10 bases between. This CDR3 has 15 residues. Germline CDR1 reads SGHRS; CDR2 reads YFSETQ. CDR3 sequence reads: CASSLAGRDNEKLFF. The CDR3 nucleotides read TGCGCCAGCAGCTTGGCGGGCAGGGATAATGAAAAACTGTTTTTT.

This chain links TRBV5-4 with TRBJ2-2; weak D call: TRBD1 (6 bases). The CDR3 loop spans 16 amino acids. V shed 4 bases and J shed 1 base, with 14 bases lying between them. In germline, CDR1 is SGHNT, CDR2 YYREEE (reference sequence). CDR3 in amino acids: CASSLTQGGNTGELFF. CDR3 DNA sequence: TGTGCCAGCAGCCTAACACAGGGCGGGAACACCGGGGAGCTGTTTTTT. Using reference TRBV5-4 and TRBJ2-2 for the parts outside the CDR3, the full variable domain is ETGVTQSPTHLIKTRGQQVTLRCSSQSGHNTVSWYQQALGQGPQFIFQYYREEENGRGNFPPRFSGLQFPNYSSELNVNALELDDSALYLCASSLTQGGNTGELFFGEGSRLTVL.

The V and J genes are TRBV7-9 and TRBJ1-2, with 8 bases lining up with TRBD1. The CDR3 covers 14 residues. Germline V CDR1 and CDR2: SEHNR, FQNEAQ (reference sequence). J was trimmed by 8 bases and V by 5 bases; bases with no gene match: 10. The CDR3 DNA reads TGTGCCAGCAGCCCTCCCCAGGGGGCTCGGGGCTACACCTTC. Translating gives CASSPPQGARGYTF.

This clone was seen only a few times. The chain employs TRBV5-4 and TRBJ2-3; 12 nucleotides agree with TRBD2. The CDR3 covers 18 residues. From germline, CDR1 is SGHNT and CDR2 YYREEE (reference sequence). The trim removed 4 bases at V and 0 bases at J, leaving 9 bases unmatched. The CDR3 loop reads CASSAGLAGSFSTDTQYF. CDR3 sequence (DNA): TGTGCCAGCAGCGCTGGACTAGCGGGGTCCTTTAGCACAGATACGCAGTATTTT.

In its sample, this clone was seen once. The CDR3 DNA sequence: TGTGCCAGCAGTAGGAGGGCCAGACAGGGGGCGGCCACTGAAGCTTTCTTT. Translating it yields CASSRRARQGAATEAFF. The chain employs TRBV27 and TRBJ1-1; 10 nucleotides match TRBD1. Per the germline V gene, CDR1 is MNHEY and CDR2 is SMNVEV (reference sequence). Unmatched junction bases numbered 13, after V lost 5 bases and J lost 4 bases. This CDR3 is 17 amino acids long.

In this sample, this clone turned up many times. This sample also contains other DNA sequences that code for the same CDR3. V gene TRBV6-6 combines with J gene TRBJ2-7; D is possibly TRBD1 (6 bases). Germline V CDR1 and CDR2: MNHNY, SVGAGI (reference sequence). V was pared by 0 bases and J by 0 bases, with 6 bases between. CDR3 length: 14 residues. CDR3: CASSYSDSSYEQYV. The CDR3 DNA reads as TGTGCCAGCAGTTACTCGGACAGCTCCTACGAGCAGTACGTC.

V gene TRBV28 combines with J gene TRBJ2-2; D possibly corresponds to TRBD2 (6 bases). Per the germline V gene, CDR1 is MDHEN and CDR2 is SYDVKM. CDR3 size: 15 residues. V was pared by 2 bases and J by 7 bases, with 14 bases between. The CDR3 protein is CASSLGTPFGGELFF. CDR3 nucleotide sequence: TGTGCCAGCAGTTTAGGGACTCCTTTTGGCGGGGAGCTGTTTTTT. The full variable domain, completed using reference TRBV28 and TRBJ2-2, is DVKVTQSSRYLVKRTGEKVFLECVQDMDHENMFWYRQDPGLGLRLIYFSYDVKMKEKGDIPEGYSVSREKKERFSLILESASTNQTSMYLCASSLGTPFGGELFFGEGSRLTVL.

The chain combines TRBV7-9 with TRBJ2-7; TRBD1 might be the D (5 bases). V was pared by 5 bases and J by 6 bases, with 11 bases between. The germline V gene has CDR1 SEHNR and CDR2 FQNEAQ (reference sequence). The CDR3 has 12 residues. The CDR3 nucleotides are TGTGCCAGCAGCCCCCAGGGTTTCGAGCAGTACTTC. It specifies CASSPQGFEQYF.

CDR3 region: CASSQDRGNYGYTF. The CDR3 DNA sequence: TGCGCCAGCAGCCAAGACAGGGGAAACTATGGCTACACCTTC. The chain carries TRBV4-3 and TRBJ1-2; a weak D match, TRBD1 (6 bases). The CDR3 sequence is 14 residues long. CDR1 LGHNA and CDR2 YSLEER come from the germline V gene. The V and J ends lost 0 bases and 2 bases respectively, with 7 bases between them.

This chain joins TRBV11-1 and TRBJ2-1; 9 nucleotides line up with TRBD1. The CDR3 totals 14 residues. J was trimmed by 7 bases and V by 5 bases; bases with no gene match: 6. Germline CDR1 is SGHAT and CDR2 is FQDESV (reference sequence). The CDR3 DNA reads TGTGCCAGCAGCCGTAGGACAGGGGTGAATGAGCAGTTCTTC. Its translation is CASSRRTGVNEQFF.

The chain combines TRBV11-2 with TRBJ1-6; D remains unclear. CDR3 length equals 14 residues. Trimming left V 5 bases short and J 4 bases short, with 9 bases between. The germline V gene has CDR1 SGHAT and CDR2 FQNNGV. The CDR3 nucleotides are TGTGCCAGCAGCGACTACAGTTATAATTCACCCCTCCACTTT. Translating it yields CASSDYSYNSPLHF.

V gene TRBV28 combines with J gene TRBJ1-2; 7 bases fit TRBD1. This CDR3 contains 12 residues. Germline V gene data show CDR1 as MDHEN and CDR2 as SYDVKM. V dropped 7 bases and J dropped 4; count of bases not matched to a gene: 3. CDR3 coding DNA: TGTGCCAGCAATAACAGGGGCTATGGCTACACCTTC. Protein sequence: CASNNRGYGYTF.

The chain couples TRBV19 to TRBJ1-4, with D perhaps TRBD1 (6 bases). Germline lookup yields CDR1 LNHDA and CDR2 SQIVND (reference sequence). CDR3 length: 14 amino acids. The ends were cut back, 6 bases at V and 7 bases at J, with 15 bases in the middle. The CDR3 DNA sequence: TGTGCCAGTAGCGACAGGTCGGTTTTTGAAAAACTGTTTTTT. This encodes CASSDRSVFEKLFF. Full variable domain (missing parts from reference TRBV19 and TRBJ1-4): DGGITQSPKYLFRKEGQNVTLSCEQNLNHDAMYWYRQDPGQGLRLIYYSQIVNDFQKGDIAEGYSVSREKKESFPLTVTSAQKNPTAFYLCASSDRSVFEKLFFGSGTQLSVL.

The chain carries TRBV5-1 and TRBJ2-2; TRBD1 is a possible D gene (6 bases). V lost 3 bases, J lost 5 bases, and 17 bases lay in between. The CDR3 totals 16 residues. Germline CDR1 SGHRS, CDR2 YFSETQ. CDR3 nucleotide sequence: TGCGCCAGCAGCTCAGGGCCAGGGCAGGGGACCGGGGAGCTGTTTTTT. Its protein product is CASSSGPGQGTGELFF.

The chain is built from TRBV29-1 and TRBJ1-1, with unresolved D. V lost 7 bases and J lost 1, with 13 bases in between. CDR3 length: 13 amino acids. Germline V CDR1 and CDR2: SQVTM, ANQGSEA. CDR3 nucleotide sequence: TGCAGCGCCGGCGACTACCCGAACACTGAAGCTTTCTTT. Its protein is CSAGDYPNTEAFF.